This is a list of T cell receptor beta chains from one sample in a study of neoadjuvant anti-PD-1 for oral cavity cancer. Data came from immunoSEQ multiplex PCR; TCRdb stores just in-frame clones and leaves some out. The table shows roughly 20,000 clones, with under 45% occurring only once. This specimen was tumor tissue, taken after nivolumab (anti-PD-1) treatment. Receptors originate from a person aged 35 to 85 with oral cavity squamous cell carcinoma. Each CDR3 is given with its conserved first and last residue. Each record gives: V gene, D gene, J gene, CDR3 protein. A D gene is named only where the DNA matches it firmly.

v_gene: TRBV25-1; d_gene: TRBD1; j_gene: TRBJ1-1; CDR3aa: CASRSTGGWGNTEAFF
v_gene: TRBV7-2; d_gene: -; j_gene: TRBJ1-2; CDR3aa: CASSLAPQGANYGYTF
v_gene: TRBV28; d_gene: -; j_gene: TRBJ1-2; CDR3aa: CASSLLTPRGYGYTF
v_gene: TRBV15; d_gene: TRBD1; j_gene: TRBJ1-2; CDR3aa: CATSRAGTGIYF
v_gene: TRBV6-1; d_gene: -; j_gene: TRBJ1-6; CDR3aa: CASSESALARGDSPLHF
v_gene: TRBV6-5; d_gene: -; j_gene: TRBJ2-1; CDR3aa: CASSYPVDEQFF
v_gene: TRBV5-1; d_gene: -; j_gene: TRBJ2-3; CDR3aa: CASSSSYTDTQYF
v_gene: TRBV15; d_gene: TRBD1; j_gene: TRBJ1-2; CDR3aa: CATSRDKRTGVGYTF
v_gene: TRBV5-6; d_gene: TRBD2; j_gene: TRBJ2-5; CDR3aa: CASSFFAAGGFQETQYF
v_gene: TRBV5-1; d_gene: -; j_gene: TRBJ1-1; CDR3aa: CASSLAGDTEAFF
v_gene: TRBV2; d_gene: TRBD1; j_gene: TRBJ1-2; CDR3aa: CASNRDRDYGYTF
v_gene: TRBV5-5; d_gene: -; j_gene: TRBJ2-3; CDR3aa: CASSWGVATDTQYF
v_gene: TRBV7-6; d_gene: -; j_gene: TRBJ2-7; CDR3aa: CASSFSPSSSYEQYF
v_gene: TRBV27; d_gene: -; j_gene: TRBJ2-1; CDR3aa: CASSSDWSSYNEQFF
v_gene: TRBV21-1; d_gene: -; j_gene: TRBJ2-3; CDR3aa: CASRCGTSGGDSTDTQYF
v_gene: TRBV4-3; d_gene: -; j_gene: TRBJ2-2; CDR3aa: CASSQESRAAGELFF
v_gene: TRBV6-6; d_gene: -; j_gene: TRBJ1-4; CDR3aa: CASTRWPDREKLFF
v_gene: TRBV12-5; d_gene: TRBD1; j_gene: TRBJ1-2; CDR3aa: CASGRDRGYAYNYGYTF
v_gene: TRBV7-8; d_gene: TRBD2; j_gene: TRBJ2-5; CDR3aa: CASSLREGQYQETQYF
v_gene: TRBV6-1; d_gene: -; j_gene: TRBJ1-5; CDR3aa: CASSNGAHGNQPQHF
v_gene: TRBV10-3; d_gene: TRBD1; j_gene: TRBJ1-5; CDR3aa: CAIRGTGDEGNQPQHF
v_gene: TRBV11-3; d_gene: -; j_gene: TRBJ2-3; CDR3aa: CASSAGQSGDTQYF
v_gene: TRBV4-1; d_gene: TRBD1; j_gene: TRBJ2-5; CDR3aa: CASSRGQVDVLGAQETQYF
v_gene: TRBV30; d_gene: -; j_gene: TRBJ1-1; CDR3aa: CAWRGSRNTEAFF
v_gene: TRBV4-3; d_gene: -; j_gene: TRBJ1-6; CDR3aa: CASSQEGPASSYNSPLHF
v_gene: TRBV5-1; d_gene: -; j_gene: TRBJ1-5; CDR3aa: CASSLDGQSNQPQHF
v_gene: TRBV7-2; d_gene: TRBD1; j_gene: TRBJ2-7; CDR3aa: CASSPVGTVYEQYF
v_gene: TRBV6-1; d_gene: TRBD1; j_gene: TRBJ1-5; CDR3aa: CASRSGTGYQPQHF
v_gene: TRBV2; d_gene: -; j_gene: TRBJ1-2; CDR3aa: CASSERGVGYGYTF
v_gene: TRBV7-2; d_gene: -; j_gene: TRBJ1-2; CDR3aa: CASSLGQNGYTF
v_gene: TRBV18; d_gene: -; j_gene: TRBJ1-5; CDR3aa: CASSQGFNQPQHF
v_gene: TRBV7-6; d_gene: -; j_gene: TRBJ2-5; CDR3aa: CASSLGASVQETQYF
v_gene: TRBV6-6; d_gene: -; j_gene: TRBJ1-2; CDR3aa: CASRQPGHNYGYTF
v_gene: TRBV28; d_gene: -; j_gene: TRBJ1-6; CDR3aa: CASRLLKGGTYNSPLHF
v_gene: TRBV5-4; d_gene: TRBD2; j_gene: TRBJ2-3; CDR3aa: CASSSGGGRADTQYF
v_gene: TRBV30; d_gene: -; j_gene: TRBJ1-1; CDR3aa: CAWSRWGRTEAFF
v_gene: TRBV4-2; d_gene: TRBD1; j_gene: TRBJ1-1; CDR3aa: CASSSWDRENTEAFF
v_gene: TRBV7-2; d_gene: -; j_gene: TRBJ1-1; CDR3aa: CASSLAGVVTEAFF
v_gene: TRBV7-2; d_gene: -; j_gene: TRBJ2-7; CDR3aa: CASSLHSAGRTYEQYF
v_gene: TRBV4-1; d_gene: TRBD1; j_gene: TRBJ2-2; CDR3aa: CASSQDPRQGTATGELFF
v_gene: TRBV27; d_gene: TRBD1; j_gene: TRBJ2-7; CDR3aa: CASSLRQGVSYEQYF